This note documents a single T cell receptor beta chain sequence. The antigen remains undetermined. CDR3 length: 12 residues. Germline lookup yields CDR1 SQVTM and CDR2 ANQGSEA. V was shortened by 8 bases and J by 5 bases, with 15 bases between the two germline ends. Exclusions: uncontrolled infection, other autoimmune disease, pregnancy, lactation. The sample originates from a study of T cells in Graves' hyperthyroidism and ophthalmopathy. Broader study findings: The model foresaw ophthalmopathy a median approximately 6.1 months prior to onset. Most expanded thyroid clonotypes above 0.001 recurred in blood. Researchers report that a 13 V-J model separated ophthalmopathy from stable hyperthyroidism.

Amplification targeted TCR beta CDR3 regions from RNA transcripts. An initial round of RT-PCR targeting the TCR CDR3 relied on the HTBI primer set. Using its own MiXCR run on the multiplex PCR reads, TCRdb lists one record per CDR3 protein. The sample records around 620,000 distinct CDR3 sequences, 46% being singletons. The origin of this receptor is an adult woman with Graves' disease, either hyperthyroidism or ophthalmopathy (not recorded which). The chain joins TRBV29-1 to TRBJ1-2; D ambiguous. The sample consisted of peripheral blood or thyroid tissue (not recorded which). The CDR3 region is CSSVSPSYGYTF. For the CDR3, the DNA is TGCAGCTCGGTCAGCCCCTCGTATGGCTACACCTTC.